The text below deals with one T cell receptor (beta chain). This record comes from a study of blood T cell repertoires in COVID-19. CDR1 is MDHEN, CDR2 SYDVKM, per germline. V shed 5 bases and J 3 bases; nucleotides not matched to a gene: 5. The CDR3 has 15 amino acids. Per the original methods: Researchers report that nucleated cell counts were estimated from reference gene primer amplification. Method: immunoSEQ multiplex PCR; TCRdb's copy keeps in-frame clones and lacks some. Clone size and the V and J calls come from that table; the DNA yielded D and trimming. The sample gives approximately 80,000 clones, 88% of which show up once; about 8.2% is in the top ten.

What was sequenced was peripheral blood. The TCR sequence derives from a human donor in a cohort sampled during active COVID-19. The chain couples TRBV28 to TRBJ2-7; 12 bases match TRBD2. This CDR3 is CASSKTSGSFYEQYF. The CDR3, as DNA: TGTGCCAGCAGTAAGACTAGCGGGAGTTTCTACGAGCAGTACTTC. The whole variable domain, remainder taken from reference TRBV28 and TRBJ2-7, is DVKVTQSSRYLVKRTGEKVFLECVQDMDHENMFWYRQDPGLGLRLIYFSYDVKMKEKGDIPEGYSVSREKKERFSLILESASTNQTSMYLCASSKTSGSFYEQYFGPGTRLTVT.